Many counts were recorded for the clone carrying this T cell receptor (beta chain). The sample is drawn from a study of prognosis after radiotherapy for stage I lung cancer. Amplification of TCR beta CDR3 from genomic DNA used two-round multiplex PCR. It was primers specific to each TRBV and TRBJ gene that first-round PCR used. MiXCR was run by TCRdb on the multiplex PCR reads, yielding one entry per CDR3 protein. The repertoire holds about 16,000 distinct CDR3 sequences, with about 47% as singletons. This TCR was recovered from a donor at least 50 years old with non-small cell lung cancer. The material was PBMCs, obtained before or after stereotactic body radiation therapy (not recorded which).

The CDR3 spells CSALLNDRGYEQYF. In nucleotides, the CDR3 is TGCAGTGCCCTCCTTAACGACAGGGGGTACGAGCAGTACTTC. The chain carries TRBV20-1 and TRBJ2-7, with 9 bases fitting TRBD1. The CDR3 covers 14 residues. V shed 6 bases and J 4 bases; nucleotides not matched to a gene: 10. CDR1 and CDR2 from the germline V gene are DFQATT and SNEGSKA (reference sequence).